These T cell receptor beta chains were read from a single sample in a study of cytomegalovirus exposure and HLA in healthy donors. Sequencing used immunoSEQ multiplex PCR; TCRdb keeps in-frame clones, though not all of them. The sample includes 150,000 to 180,000 clones, about 83% of them seen just once. Material for sequencing was PBMCs. The receptors come from a woman in her thirties or forties in good health and CMV-seronegative. Both conserved end residues are part of each CDR3. D genes are given only for firm matches.

D,V,CDR3
TRBD2,TRBV7-9,CASSKTSGHNEQFF
NA,TRBV15,CATSSRQLNNSPLHF
NA,TRBV6-1,CASSASGNTIYF
TRBD1,TRBV7-6,CASSSRQGNEQFF
TRBD1,TRBV30,CAWSGDRGTDTQYF
NA,TRBV10-2,CASSGAARYEQYF
NA,TRBV5-1,CASLSPGAEAFF
NA,TRBV5-1,CASSWSSGVETQYF
NA,TRBV28,CASSSPQGLGEKLFF
TRBD2,TRBV7-6,CASSPSSLAGGAEQFF
NA,TRBV10-1,CASSESESANLGVSGNQPQHF
TRBD1,TRBV5-1,CASSTGVGNQPQHF
TRBD2,TRBV9,CASSAQLAGGQETQYF
TRBD1,TRBV6-4,CASREQGAINEQFF
TRBD1,TRBV7-6,CASSLRQGVSYEQYF
TRBD2,TRBV6-6,CASTRAGVVGANVLTF
TRBD1,TRBV5-6,CASSLGQGFFYGYTF
TRBD1,TRBV7-9,CASSLAGQGNSPLHF
NA,TRBV10-3,CAISENTNNQPQHF
NA,TRBV28,CASSLGRGYGYTF
TRBD2,TRBV5-1,CASSPSTSGYEQYF
TRBD1,TRBV11-2,CASSRGRDREVRTF
NA,TRBV9,CASSVYAGTDTQYF
TRBD2,TRBV5-1,CASSFSLAGVGEQFF
NA,TRBV6-6,CASSRPGATGETQYF
NA,TRBV19,CASSPQVSNEKLFF
TRBD1,TRBV19,CASSLRTGGLYF
TRBD1,TRBV5-1,CASSGGQGAIRAFF
TRBD2,TRBV6-5,CASSWTSGGAPEQFF
TRBD1,TRBV10-3,CATQPSDRANYGYTF
NA,TRBV29-1,CSVERTDQNEQFF
TRBD1,TRBV13,CASRLKVVGTGKNTEAFF
TRBD2,TRBV5-1,CASSTSQLASLSYNEQFF
TRBD2,TRBV5-1,CASSIGGDKNIQYF
NA,TRBV29-1,CSVNFGPSTEAFF
NA,TRBV28,CASSSGQGGEQYF
NA,TRBV28,CASTAPGGYTF
TRBD1,TRBV27,CASSRGQYHEQFF
NA,TRBV5-4,CASSLDSIMNTEAFF
TRBD1,TRBV29-1,CSVEEEGAPGYTF
NA,TRBV2,CASSPTITDTQYF
TRBD1,TRBV5-1,CASSEGQGDEKLFF
TRBD2,TRBV5-1,CASSSRLAGGTDTQYF
NA,TRBV12-2,CASRLAVLDRGRPLGHQPQHF
NA,TRBV4-2,CASSQEASGELFF
TRBD1,TRBV28,CASSLQPGQNGQYF
NA,TRBV4-2,CASSQEPPGQRLGDTIYF
NA,TRBV15,CATSSLGRDLYQETQYF
NA,TRBV2,CASSRNRVSNQPQHF
NA,TRBV5-6,CASSLAVREGEQYF
TRBD1,TRBV9,CASSIQTGAANYGYTF
NA,TRBV19,CASRTPGAGEKLFF
TRBD2,TRBV9,CASSVTLAGGRDTQYF
NA,TRBV6-5,CASSYSSGNRETQYF
NA,TRBV5-4,CASSATSINEQFF
TRBD2,TRBV6-7,CASTHGIPGTRCEQFF
NA,TRBV10-2,CASTREGVPDF
TRBD1,TRBV5-1,CASIREGAEAQYF